The 22 T cell receptor beta chains listed next were all sequenced from one sample in a study of T-cell memory formation after mild COVID-19. TCRdb itself ran the 5' RACE reads through MiXCR, one entry per CDR3 protein. The sample consists of fewer than 40,000 distinct CDR3 sequences, around 8% of them appearing once. Sequenced input: PBMCs or a T cell subset sorted from them (not recorded which). These receptors were taken from a man aged 18-30 years who had mild COVID-19 (a few samples of this study predate the infection). Cell type and time point are not known.

This clonotype was counted at least ten times. The chain is built from TRBV5-1 and TRBJ2-3, with D possibly being TRBD2 (6 bases). Germline V gene sequence: CDR1 SGHRS, CDR2 YFSETQ. The CDR3 contains 13 residues. Deletions cut 2 bases from V and 6 bases from J, with 10 bases between. CDR3 protein: CASSFPGDDTQYF. CDR3 DNA: TGCGCCAGCAGCTTCCCGGGGGACGATACGCAGTATTTT.

This clonotype was observed at least ten times. The gene calls are TRBV4-1 and TRBJ2-3; no clear D. Germline values: CDR1 MGHRA, CDR2 YSYEKL. Trimming removed 0 bases at V and 0 bases at J, with 10 bases between. CDR3 length: 16 amino acids. CDR3 loop: CASSQEPGPSTDTQYF. The CDR3 DNA reads TGCGCCAGCAGCCAAGAGCCGGGCCCTAGCACAGATACGCAGTATTTT.

The chain links TRBV18 to TRBJ2-7; 7 bases match TRBD2. The CDR3 has 15 amino acids. The junction had 8 bases not matched to a gene; V was cut back by 3 bases and J by 3 bases. The germline V gene encodes CDR1 KGHSH and CDR2 LQKENI. CDR3 region: CASSPPGGGRYEQYF. The CDR3 region has the DNA TGTGCCAGCTCACCGCCCGGCGGGGGTCGCTACGAGCAGTACTTC.

In its sample, this clonotype was seen many times. At one boundary the junction diverges from the germline segment, which might be a read error. This sequence joins TRBV7-7 and TRBJ2-5, with 9 bases identical to TRBD1. The CDR3 sequence is 15 residues long. Germline CDR1 reads SSHAT; CDR2 reads FNYEAQ (reference sequence). The DNA for the CDR3 is TGTGCTAGCAGCTCGGGACAGGGAGGCCAAGAGACCCAGTACTTC. It specifies CASSSGQGGQETQYF.

This clonotype was observed a handful of times. The V gene is TRBV9, the J gene TRBJ2-1, with D possibly matching TRBD2 (7 bases). The CDR3 is 12 residues long. Trimming removed 7 bases from V and 10 bases from J, with 15 bases in between. Germline assignment: CDR1 SGDLS and CDR2 YYNGEE. The CDR3 here is CASAGAGREQFF. In DNA, the CDR3 is TGTGCCAGCGCGGGGGCTGGACGGGAGCAGTTCTTC.

The sample holds many counts of this clonotype. The genes are TRBV11-2 and TRBJ2-1; D remains unclear. The V and J ends lost 0 bases and 4 bases respectively, with 10 bases between them. Germline CDR1 is SGHAT and CDR2 is FQNNGV. The CDR3 has 15 amino acids. The CDR3 sequence is CASSLEVKPYNEQFF. CDR3 bases: TGTGCCAGCAGCTTAGAAGTGAAACCTTACAATGAGCAGTTCTTC. The full variable domain, in which reference TRBV11-2 and TRBJ2-1 provide the parts outside the CDR3, is EAGVAQSPRYKIIEKRQSVAFWCNPISGHATLYWYQQILGQGPKLLIQFQNNGVVDDSQLPKDRFSAERLKGVDSTLKIQPAKLEDSAVYLCASSLEVKPYNEQFFGPGTRLTVL.

This clonotype was recorded at least ten times. This chain connects TRBV7-9 to TRBJ2-1; 9 bases fit TRBD2. The CDR3 is 16 amino acids. Germline loops: CDR1 SEHNR, CDR2 FQNEAQ (reference sequence). Trimming removed 2 bases from V and 1 base from J; junction bases left unmatched: 3. The CDR3 spells CASSLSLAGSYNEQFF. In nucleotides, the CDR3 is TGTGCCAGCAGCTTATCGCTAGCGGGGTCCTACAATGAGCAGTTCTTC.

This clonotype was recorded at least ten times. The V gene is TRBV24-1, the J gene TRBJ2-3; D not resolved. CDR1 is KGHDR, CDR2 SFDVKD, per germline. The CDR3 length is 12 residues. The V gene lost 2 bases and the J gene lost 4 bases, with 3 bases spanning the gap. CDR3 in amino acids: CATSDYSDTQYF. The DNA for the CDR3 is TGTGCCACCAGTGATTATTCAGATACGCAGTATTTT.

This clonotype was observed many times. This chain connects TRBV5-1 to TRBJ2-3; the match to TRBD2 covers 11 bases. The germline CDR1 and CDR2 sequences are SGHRS and YFSETQ. The CDR3 length is 16 residues. V trimming: 7 bases; J trimming: 14 bases; junction bases outside the gene matches: 21. CDR3 region: CASDLGLAGGEAGSYF. The CDR3 nucleotides are TGCGCCAGCGACCTAGGACTAGCGGGTGGAGAAGCCGGTTCGTATTTT.

This clonotype was seen at least ten times. The rearrangement links TRBV15 to TRBJ1-2; D unresolved. Germline CDR1 is LNHNV and CDR2 is YYDKDF (reference sequence). V was pared by 1 base and J by 4 bases, with 13 bases between. The CDR3 has 15 residues. CDR3 region: CATSRASSGTYGYTF. The CDR3 DNA sequence: TGTGCCACCAGCAGAGCCTCCTCGGGAACCTATGGCTACACCTTC.

V usage is TRBV2 and J usage is TRBJ2-2, with D possibly called TRBD1 or TRBD2 (5 bases each). This CDR3 contains 15 residues. Per germline, CDR1 SNHLY and CDR2 FYNNEI. The V end lost 6 bases, the J end lost 2 bases, and 13 bases lay between the germline ends. For the CDR3, the DNA is TGTGCCAGCAGAGCCGGGACGGGAAACACCGGGGAGCTGTTTTTT. Translating gives CASRAGTGNTGELFF.

This clonotype came up many times. The chain uses TRBV12-3 or TRBV12-4 and TRBJ1-2; D possibly corresponds to TRBD1 (6 bases). Trimming took 5 bases from V and 4 from J, leaving 11 bases between them. CDR3 size: 13 residues. CDR3 amino acids: CASSPGATYGYTF. CDR3 DNA sequence: TGTGCCAGCAGTCCAGGGGCCACCTATGGCTACACCTTC.

In this sample, this clonotype turned up many times. The J gene is TRBJ2-5, the V gene TRBV5-1, with 10 bases fitting TRBD2. CDR1 is SGHRS, CDR2 YFSETQ, per germline. J gave up 5 bases and V 4 bases, and 2 bases lay outside the gene matches. The CDR3 has 13 amino acids. The CDR3 bases are TGCGCCAGCAGCCTTAGCGGGGGGGAGACCCAGTACTTC. Its protein is CASSLSGGETQYF.

This sequence joins TRBV12-3 or TRBV12-4 and TRBJ1-1, with TRBD1 identical over 9 bases. The CDR3 loop spans 15 amino acids. The V and J ends lost 5 bases and 4 bases, in that order; junction bases with no gene match: 8. CDR3 coding DNA: TGTGCCAGCAGTCCCGGGACAGGGCCGGGCACTGAAGCTTTCTTT. This codes for CASSPGTGPGTEAFF.

In its sample, this clonotype was seen a few times. The chain joins TRBV19 to TRBJ2-6; D unclear. The CDR3 is made up of 15 amino acids. Germline V gene data show CDR1 as LNHDA and CDR2 as SQIVND (reference sequence). The V gene lost 1 base and the J gene lost 1 base, with 5 bases spanning the gap. Here the CDR3 DNA reads TGTGCCAGTAGTATAGGAGTGTCTGGGGCCAACGTCCTGACTTTC. Translation gives CASSIGVSGANVLTF.

This clonotype came up many times. The V and J genes are TRBV6-1 and TRBJ2-5, with D perhaps matching TRBD1 or TRBD2 (5 bases each). The CDR3 totals 15 residues. Looked up from germline, CDR1 is MNHNS and CDR2 is SASEGT. V lost 0 bases, J lost 1 base, and 9 bases lay in between. The CDR3 sequence is CASSEAEGTQETQYF. For the CDR3, the DNA is TGTGCCAGCAGTGAAGCAGAAGGGACCCAAGAGACCCAGTACTTC.

This clonotype was counted at least ten times. This rearrangement joins TRBV20-1 to TRBJ2-2, with 7 positions matching TRBD2. The CDR3 is 15 residues long. V was clipped by 6 bases and J by 3 bases; unmatched bases: 10. CDR1 is DFQATT, CDR2 SNEGSKA, per germline (reference sequence). The CDR3 DNA reads as TGCAGTGCCAGGCGAGAGCGGGGTTACACCGGGGAGCTGTTTTTT. It codes for CSARRERGYTGELFF.

In its sample, this clonotype was seen a few times. The gene calls are TRBV2 and TRBJ2-7; the match to TRBD1 covers 7 bases. V dropped 7 bases and J dropped 12; count of bases not matched to a gene: 9. CDR1 and CDR2 (germline): SNHLY, FYNNEI. The CDR3 is made up of 11 amino acids. DNA for the CDR3: TGTGCCAGCACCATGGGGGACAGCCTGTACGTC. It specifies CASTMGDSLYV.

In its sample, this clonotype was seen many times. The chain is built from TRBV6-2 or TRBV6-3 and TRBJ2-1; D is undetermined. Trimming pared 6 bases from V and 2 bases from J, leaving 20 bases between. The CDR3 has 17 residues. Germline assignment: CDR1 MNHEY and CDR2 SVGEGT. CDR3 sequence (DNA): TGTGCCAGCAGGGTTAAGACCCCTAGGTCCCCCTACAATGAGCAGTTCTTC. Protein product: CASRVKTPRSPYNEQFF.

This clonotype was seen many times. This chain's CDR3 is CASSFTNLAGNGEKLFF. The DNA of the CDR3 is TGTGCCAGCAGTTTTACCAACCTTGCAGGGAACGGTGAAAAACTGTTTTTT. V usage is TRBV12-3 or TRBV12-4 and J usage is TRBJ1-4; D may be TRBD1 (5 bases). This CDR3 has 17 residues. V was cut by 3 bases and J by 7 bases, with 21 bases left in between.

The V gene is TRBV24-1, the J gene TRBJ2-3, with 7 bases matching TRBD2. CDR1 is KGHDR, CDR2 SFDVKD, per germline. The V segment lost 6 bases and the J segment 1 base; nucleotides outside the gene matches: 6. The CDR3 extends over 15 amino acids. The CDR3 region is CATSRASGGTDTQYF. CDR3 nucleotide sequence: TGTGCCACCAGTAGGGCAAGCGGGGGCACAGATACGCAGTATTTT.

This clonotype was detected only a few times. V and J are TRBV7-2 and TRBJ2-1; D is undetermined. Germline loops: CDR1 SGHTA, CDR2 FQGNSA. This CDR3 is 16 amino acids long. V lost 0 bases and J lost 0, with 9 bases in between. The CDR3 DNA is TGTGCCAGCAGCTTAGCGGTGGTTAGCTCCTACAATGAGCAGTTCTTC. It is translated as CASSLAVVSSYNEQFF.